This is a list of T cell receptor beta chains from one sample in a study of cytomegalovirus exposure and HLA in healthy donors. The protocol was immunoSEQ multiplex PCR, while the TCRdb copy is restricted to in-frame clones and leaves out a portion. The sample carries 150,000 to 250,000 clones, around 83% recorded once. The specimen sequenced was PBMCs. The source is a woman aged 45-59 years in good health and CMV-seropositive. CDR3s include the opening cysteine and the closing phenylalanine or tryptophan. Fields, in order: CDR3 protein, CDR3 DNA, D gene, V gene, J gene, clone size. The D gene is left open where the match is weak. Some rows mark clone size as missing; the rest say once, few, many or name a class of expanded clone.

CDR3aa: CASRDRANYGYTF
CDR3nt: TGTGCCAGCAGGGACAGAGCTAACTATGGCTACACCTTC
d_gene: NA
v_gene: TRBV11-2
j_gene: TRBJ1-2
abundance: NA

CDR3aa: CATTGGYHTDTQYF
CDR3nt: TGTGCCACCACCGGGGGGTACCACACAGATACGCAGTATTTT
d_gene: TRBD2
v_gene: TRBV28
j_gene: TRBJ2-3
abundance: NA

CDR3aa: CASSLFIRGGELFF
CDR3nt: TGTGCCAGCAGTTTATTTATTCGCGGCGGGGAGCTGTTTTTT
d_gene: NA
v_gene: TRBV27
j_gene: TRBJ2-2
abundance: NA

CDR3aa: CASKRGLAVTGELFF
CDR3nt: TGTGCCAGTAAGAGGGGACTAGCCGTCACCGGGGAGCTGTTTTTT
d_gene: TRBD2
v_gene: TRBV19
j_gene: TRBJ2-2
abundance: NA

CDR3aa: CASSLVGGRTGELFF
CDR3nt: TGCGCCAGCAGCTTGGTGGGAGGGAGAACCGGGGAGCTGTTTTTT
d_gene: TRBD2
v_gene: TRBV5-1
j_gene: TRBJ2-2
abundance: NA

CDR3aa: CASSPKLVNTEAFF
CDR3nt: TGTGCCAGCTCACCAAAACTAGTGAACACTGAAGCTTTCTTT
d_gene: NA
v_gene: TRBV18
j_gene: TRBJ1-1
abundance: NA

CDR3aa: CASSGGTGGSYNEQFF
CDR3nt: TGTGCCAGCAGCGGGGGGACAGGGGGCTCCTACAATGAGCAGTTCTTC
d_gene: TRBD1
v_gene: TRBV5-6
j_gene: TRBJ2-1
abundance: NA

CDR3aa: CASSLGPPGYQETQYF
CDR3nt: TGCGCCAGCAGCTTGGGCCCACCAGGATACCAAGAGACCCAGTACTTC
d_gene: NA
v_gene: TRBV5-1
j_gene: TRBJ2-5
abundance: NA

CDR3aa: CASSQEGGTGNTIYF
CDR3nt: TGCGCCAGCAGCCAAGAGGGGGGGACTGGAAACACCATATATTTT
d_gene: NA
v_gene: TRBV4-3
j_gene: TRBJ1-3
abundance: NA

CDR3aa: CASSEDRDRSYSNQPQHF
CDR3nt: TGTGCCAGCAGTGAAGATCGGGACAGATCCTATAGCAATCAGCCCCAGCATTTT
d_gene: TRBD1
v_gene: TRBV6-1
j_gene: TRBJ1-5
abundance: NA

CDR3aa: CASSLFMTDVNTEAFF
CDR3nt: TGCGCCAGCAGCTTGTTTATGACAGACGTGAACACTGAAGCTTTCTTT
d_gene: NA
v_gene: TRBV5-1
j_gene: TRBJ1-1
abundance: once

CDR3aa: CSSSLAGTTGGGTNYGYTF
CDR3nt: TGTTCCAGCAGCTTAGCCGGAACCACAGGGGGCGGAACTAACTATGGCTACACCTTC
d_gene: TRBD1
v_gene: TRBV7-9
j_gene: TRBJ1-2
abundance: NA

CDR3aa: CASSPRDRGIYGYTF
CDR3nt: TGTGCCAGTAGTCCCCGGGACAGGGGGATCTATGGCTACACCTTC
d_gene: TRBD1
v_gene: TRBV19
j_gene: TRBJ1-2
abundance: NA